Shown below are 22 T cell receptor beta chains from a single sample sequenced in a study of regulatory T cells in long-lasting Graves disease. The time point is: newly diagnosed GD, antithyroid drugs for less than 3 months. The authors made the TCR library using RNA they extracted from PBMCs. Investigators prepared the TCR beta libraries by applying iRepertoire HTBI primers and Arm-PCR of CDR3 regions. In TCRdb, the multiplex PCR reads were re-called with MiXCR into one record per CDR3 protein. The sample has 400,000 to 500,000 distinct CDR3 sequences; roughly 17% are singletons. These records were also assigned to another study, of T cells in Graves' hyperthyroidism and ophthalmopathy.

Source: peripheral blood mononuclear cells (PBMCs), taken at new diagnosis, from a patient treated with antithyroid drugs. These receptors were collected from a young woman with Graves disease.

The V call is TRBV10-3, the J call TRBJ1-5, with TRBD1 as a possible D gene (6 bases). The ends were cut back, 6 bases at V and 5 bases at J, with 17 bases in the middle. Germline V gives CDR1 ENHRY, CDR2 SYGVKD. The CDR3 length is 15 residues. CDR3 region: CAISTQTGPDQPQHF. The DNA of the CDR3 is TGTGCCATCAGCACTCAAACAGGGCCCGATCAGCCCCAGCATTTT.

J is TRBJ1-4 and V is TRBV28; 10 bases are a match to TRBD1. The J segment lost 8 bases and the V segment lost 6 bases, leaving 9 bases of the junction unmatched. Germline CDR1 MDHEN, CDR2 SYDVKM. The CDR3 contains 15 residues. The CDR3 sequence is CASSSEGQGQEKLFF. The CDR3 DNA is TGTGCCAGCAGCTCTGAGGGACAGGGGCAGGAAAAACTGTTTTTT.

This clonotype was recorded a few times. The J gene is TRBJ2-3, the V gene TRBV12-3 or TRBV12-4; 7 bases line up with TRBD1. Trimming at V came to 3 bases and at J to 5 bases, leaving 11 bases not matched to a gene. The CDR3 has 16 amino acids. CDR3 in DNA: TGTGCCAGCAGTTTTCCGAGCGAGGGGGCGAAAGATACGCAGTATTTT. Translating gives CASSFPSEGAKDTQYF.

A note on this clonotype: At one end the junction does not follow the germline gene, possibly because of a read error. The V gene is TRBV2, the J gene TRBJ1-1; D gene unclear. The CDR3 sequence is 12 residues long. CDR1 is SNHLY and CDR2 is FYNNEI in the germline V gene. The CDR3 loop is CANSLLNTEAFF. For the CDR3, the DNA is TGTGCCAACAGTCTTTTGAACACTGAAGCTTTCTTT.

This clonotype has ten or more counts. V and J are TRBV30 and TRBJ2-5; unclear D gene. Germline-derived CDR1 and CDR2 are GTSNPN and SVGIG (reference sequence). CDR3 length: 13 residues. V was trimmed by 2 bases and J by 6 bases, leaving 13 bases between them. Written as DNA, the CDR3 is TGTGCCTGGAGTCCAGGAACTCTGAAGACCCAGTACTTC. The encoded protein is CAWSPGTLKTQYF.

This clonotype was counted at least ten times. The V call is TRBV27, the J call TRBJ1-1; D ambiguous. Germline CDR1 and CDR2: MNHEY and SMNVEV (reference sequence). This CDR3 has 12 residues. Trimming pared 2 bases from V and 7 bases from J, leaving 8 bases between. This CDR3 reads CASSLLGNEAFF. The CDR3 DNA sequence: TGTGCCAGCAGTTTACTCGGAAATGAAGCTTTCTTT.

The V call is TRBV7-9, the J call TRBJ2-1, with TRBD2 matching over 10 bases. The CDR3 loop spans 16 amino acids. J gave up 2 bases and V 5 bases, and 6 bases lay outside the gene matches. Germline values: CDR1 SEHNR, CDR2 FQNEAQ (reference sequence). The CDR3 DNA reads as TGTGCCAGCAGCCAAGAACTAGCGGGACCCTACAATGAGCAGTTCTTC. This codes for CASSQELAGPYNEQFF.

This clonotype was counted between two and nine times. DNA of the CDR3: TGTGCCAGCAGCCAAGCCTCTGGGACTAGGAGAGGTGAGCAGTTCTTC. This sequence encodes CASSQASGTRRGEQFF. The V call is TRBV4-2, the J call TRBJ2-1; 8 nucleotides line up with TRBD2. The CDR3 length is 16 residues. Trimming cost V 1 base and J 9 bases; bases outside gene matches: 11. Germline CDR1 LGHNA, CDR2 YNFKEQ.

Concerning this clonotype: This may arise from a read error, as a much more abundant clone is one base away. The chain links TRBV7-2 to TRBJ1-6; D is possibly TRBD1 (5 bases). CDR3 size: 14 residues. Per germline, CDR1 SGHTA and CDR2 FQGNSA. For the CDR3, the DNA is TGTGCCAGCAGCTTAGCGGCGCAGGGTTCACCCCCCCACTTT. Translated, it gives CASSLAAQGSPPHF.

The genes are TRBV6-5 and TRBJ2-7; TRBD2 matches 11 bases. The ends lost 0 bases at V and 4 bases at J; junction bases unmatched: 2. Germline V gene data show CDR1 as MNHEY and CDR2 as SVGAGI. The CDR3 is made up of 15 amino acids. CDR3 protein: CASSYSSGRVYEQYF. The CDR3 bases are TGTGCCAGCAGTTACTCTAGCGGGAGGGTTTACGAGCAGTACTTC.

Remarks on this clonotype: This may come from a read error, since a much larger clone is one base off. The J gene is TRBJ2-1, the V gene TRBV5-6; TRBD2 agrees at 12 bases. The CDR3 is made up of 15 amino acids. Germline-derived CDR1 and CDR2 are SGHDT and YYEEEE. The CDR3 region is CASNLASGRAVEQFF. CDR3 DNA: TGTGCCAGCAACTTGGCTAGCGGGAGGGCCGTTGAGCAGTTCTTC.

V gene TRBV19 combines with J gene TRBJ2-3, with D perhaps TRBD1 or TRBD2 (5 bases each). V lost 6 bases, J lost 3 bases, and 13 bases lay in between. Germline values: CDR1 LNHDA, CDR2 SQIVND (reference sequence). This CDR3 has 14 amino acids. In DNA form, the CDR3 reads TGTGCCAGTAGCAAAGGGGAGAGGACAGATACGCAGTATTTT. Amino acids: CASSKGERTDTQYF.

This clonotype was found many times. This chain connects TRBV28 to TRBJ1-5, with TRBD1 as a possible D gene (6 bases). CDR3 length: 16 residues. Germline CDR1 and CDR2: MDHEN and SYDVKM. V was clipped by 3 bases and J by 6 bases, with 18 bases between them. CDR3 loop: CASSLPSGARGQPQHF. The DNA for the CDR3 is TGTGCCAGCAGTTTGCCCTCAGGGGCGCGGGGTCAGCCCCAGCATTTT.

The table lists this clonotype with many counts. The rearrangement uses TRBV3-1 and TRBJ2-7; tentatively, D is TRBD2 (5 bases). Looked up from germline, CDR1 is LGHDT and CDR2 is YNNKEL (reference sequence). V lost 3 bases to trimming and J lost 1 base, with 10 bases between them. The CDR3 totals 14 residues. CDR3 region: CASSHRDTSYEQYF. CDR3 DNA: TGTGCCAGCAGCCACCGGGATACATCCTACGAGCAGTACTTC.

This clonotype was counted at least ten times. The chain carries TRBV6-2 or TRBV6-3 and TRBJ1-1, with D unclear. V lost 7 bases and J 1 base, leaving 28 bases between the germline ends. Germline assignment: CDR1 MNHEY and CDR2 SVGEGT. The CDR3 is 19 amino acids. The CDR3 region has the DNA TGTGCCAGCAAGACCCCCAGGATAATAAATAAGCAAACGAACACTGAAGCTTTCTTT. Protein product: CASKTPRIINKQTNTEAFF.

This clonotype was seen ten or more times. The chain employs TRBV20-1 and TRBJ2-1, with a possible D match to TRBD1 (6 bases). V shed 1 base and J shed 6 bases, with 22 bases lying between them. The CDR3 extends over 17 amino acids. Germline V gene lookup returns CDR1 DFQATT and CDR2 SNEGSKA (reference sequence). CDR3 protein: CSARAAVGQGMPNEQFF. CDR3 bases: TGCAGTGCTAGAGCCGCCGTCGGGCAGGGGATGCCCAATGAGCAGTTCTTC.

This clonotype has a count of ten or more. The genes are TRBV2 and TRBJ2-3, with 7 bases identical to TRBD1. Per germline, CDR1 SNHLY and CDR2 FYNNEI. The V segment lost 11 bases and the J segment 2 bases; nucleotides outside the gene matches: 13. The CDR3 consists of 15 residues. CDR3 coding DNA: TGTGCCGCGAAACAGGGGAATTTTCCCACAGATACGCAGTATTTT. Residues: CAAKQGNFPTDTQYF. The full variable domain, in which reference TRBV2 and TRBJ2-3 provide the parts outside the CDR3, is EPEVTQTPSHQVTQMGQEVILRCVPISNHLYFYWYRQILGQKVEFLVSFYNNEISEKSEIFDDQFSVERPDGSNFTLKIRSTKLEDSAMYFCAAKQGNFPTDTQYFGPGTRLTVL.

This clonotype was counted many times. The chain couples TRBV2 to TRBJ1-5; tentative D call: TRBD1 (5 bases). The germline V and J ends were trimmed by 7 bases and 9 bases, with 19 bases remaining between them. The CDR3 consists of 14 residues. CDR1 is SNHLY, CDR2 FYNNEI, per germline. CDR3 DNA: TGTGCCAGCATCGGGAGGGACCTTCACGGGCCCCAGCATTTT. It specifies CASIGRDLHGPQHF.

The sample holds many counts of this clonotype. V usage is TRBV7-6 and J usage is TRBJ2-7; 10 positions agree with TRBD1. V lost 6 bases and J lost 3; bases outside the gene matches: 11. The germline V gene has CDR1 SGHVS and CDR2 FNYEAQ. CDR3 length: 16 amino acids. The CDR3 reads CASSGPRDRGDYEQYF. CDR3 DNA: TGTGCCAGCAGTGGGCCCCGGGACAGGGGCGACTACGAGCAGTACTTC.

This clonotype showed up many times. The rearrangement links TRBV2 to TRBJ2-2, with D perhaps TRBD1 (6 bases). Looked up from germline, CDR1 is SNHLY and CDR2 is FYNNEI. V shed 6 bases and J shed 4 bases, with 15 bases lying between them. The CDR3 covers 15 residues. The CDR3 here is CASREQGSSTGELFF. The CDR3, as DNA: TGTGCCAGCAGAGAACAGGGTTCGAGCACCGGGGAGCTGTTTTTT.

This clonotype was counted only a few times. The genes are TRBV6-1 and TRBJ2-3; TRBD2 aligns across 7 bases. This CDR3 contains 16 residues. V lost 4 bases to trimming and J lost 0 bases; unmatched junction nucleotides: 7. CDR1 and CDR2 from the germline V gene are MNHNS and SASEGT. CDR3 nucleotides: TGTGCCAGCAGTGCCTCCCGGACTAGTAGCACAGATACGCAGTATTTT. Translation: CASSASRTSSTDTQYF.

This chain connects TRBV6-2 or TRBV6-3 to TRBJ2-1, with unresolved D. The CDR3 is 16 residues long. From germline, CDR1 is MNHEY and CDR2 SVGEGT. Trimming took off 2 bases at V and 5 bases at J, with 16 bases between the two ends. CDR3: CASSYGLGRLNNEQFF. The CDR3 region has the DNA TGTGCCAGCAGTTACGGCCTAGGCCGGTTGAACAATGAGCAGTTCTTC.